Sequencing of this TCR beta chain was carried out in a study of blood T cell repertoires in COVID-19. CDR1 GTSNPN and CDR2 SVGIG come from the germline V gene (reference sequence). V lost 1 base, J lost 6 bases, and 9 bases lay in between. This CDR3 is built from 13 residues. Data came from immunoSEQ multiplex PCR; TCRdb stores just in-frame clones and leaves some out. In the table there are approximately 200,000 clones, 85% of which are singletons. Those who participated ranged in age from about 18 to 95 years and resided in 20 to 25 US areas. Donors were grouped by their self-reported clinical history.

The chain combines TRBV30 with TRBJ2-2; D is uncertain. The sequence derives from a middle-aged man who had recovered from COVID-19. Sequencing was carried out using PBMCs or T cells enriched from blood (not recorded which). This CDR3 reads CAWSEWRSGELFF. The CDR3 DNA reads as TGTGCCTGGAGTGAATGGCGGTCCGGGGAGCTGTTTTTT.